Described below is a single TCR beta chain sequence and its context. Its antigen is unknown. Mismatch with germline at one junction end may stem from a read error. Timing groups of about 4 and about 12 weeks for second doses were pooled. This CDR3 has 15 amino acids. Looked up from germline, CDR1 is MNHEY and CDR2 is SVGAGI. These data are taken from a study of T cell responses to AZD1222 COVID-19 vaccine. Study-wide points: Spike-specific TCR depth and breadth grew after two AZD1222 doses. Clonal diversity was possibly underestimated, and white British individuals and females predominated among donors.

TCRdb's table, derived via immunoSEQ multiplex PCR, lists solely in-frame clones and lacks some. This table has roughly 80,000 clones, over 75% appearing once. The sample here was peripheral blood, taken 28 days after the second AZD1222 dose. The rearrangement joins TRBV6-5 to TRBJ1-3; the D is unclear. The sequence came from an adult who received the AZD1222 COVID-19 vaccine. The CDR3 spells CASSDSNLSGNTIYF. CDR3 DNA sequence: TGTGCCAGCAGTGACTCGAATTTGTCTGGAAACACCATATATTTT.